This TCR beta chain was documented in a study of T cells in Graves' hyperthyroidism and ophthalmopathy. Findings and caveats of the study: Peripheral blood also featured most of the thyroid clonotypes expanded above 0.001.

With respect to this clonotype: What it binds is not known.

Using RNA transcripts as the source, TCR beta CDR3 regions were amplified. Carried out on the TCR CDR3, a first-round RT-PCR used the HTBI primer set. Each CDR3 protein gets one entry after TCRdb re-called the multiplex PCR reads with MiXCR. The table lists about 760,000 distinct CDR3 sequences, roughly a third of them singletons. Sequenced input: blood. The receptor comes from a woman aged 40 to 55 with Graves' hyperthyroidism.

This chain's CDR3 is CASRAGQSFSNQPQHF. CDR3 nucleotide sequence: TGTGCCAGCAGGGCGGGGCAGTCCTTTAGCAATCAGCCCCAGCATTTT. The J gene is TRBJ1-5, the V gene TRBV12-3 or TRBV12-4; D is possibly TRBD1 (5 bases). The CDR3 is 16 amino acids. V dropped 6 bases and J dropped 0 bases, with 15 bases sitting between them.